This TCR beta chain was sequenced for a study of control samples from healthy donors and cancer patients. The ends lost 4 bases at V and 3 bases at J; junction bases unmatched: 10. This CDR3 comprises 16 residues. Germline CDR1 and CDR2: LGHDT and YNNKEL (reference sequence). Produced via immunoSEQ multiplex PCR; TCRdb's table is partial and in-frame only. This sample yields around 120,000 clones, of which roughly 84% are seen a single time; approximately 9% belongs to the top ten. The sequencing input was blood. This TCR was sampled from a man between 40 and 49 years old in good health. V and J are TRBV3-1 (or the pseudogene TRBV3-2) and TRBJ2-3, with 7 bases identical to TRBD2. CDR3 sequence (DNA): TGTGCCAGCAGCCCACACAGTACTAGCGATACAGATACGCAGTATTTT. Translation gives CASSPHSTSDTDTQYF.